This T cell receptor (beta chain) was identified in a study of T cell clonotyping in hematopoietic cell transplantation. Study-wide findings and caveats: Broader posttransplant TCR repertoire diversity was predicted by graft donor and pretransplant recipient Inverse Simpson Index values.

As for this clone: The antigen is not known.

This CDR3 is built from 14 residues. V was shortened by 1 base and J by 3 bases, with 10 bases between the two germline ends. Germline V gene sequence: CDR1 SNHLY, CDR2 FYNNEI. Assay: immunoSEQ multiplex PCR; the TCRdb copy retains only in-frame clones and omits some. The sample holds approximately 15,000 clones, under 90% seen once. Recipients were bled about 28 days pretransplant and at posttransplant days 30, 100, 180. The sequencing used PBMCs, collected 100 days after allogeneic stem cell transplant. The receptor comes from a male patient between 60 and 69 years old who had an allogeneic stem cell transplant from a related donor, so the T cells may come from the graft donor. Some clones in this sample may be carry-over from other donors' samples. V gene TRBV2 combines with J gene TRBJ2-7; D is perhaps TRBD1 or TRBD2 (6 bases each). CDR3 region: CASSEGGGLYEQYF. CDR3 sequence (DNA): TGTGCCAGCAGTGAAGGTGGGGGGCTCTACGAGCAGTACTTC.